The 19 T cell receptor beta chains in this list originate from one sample, sequenced in a study of shared clonotypes between healthy human individuals. Produced via immunoSEQ multiplex PCR; TCRdb's table is partial and in-frame only. The table lists roughly 500,000 clones, roughly 77% of them singletons. Sequencing was carried out using PBMCs. These receptors were collected from a woman aged 40 to 55 in good health. Some clones in this sample may be carry-over from other donors' samples.

This chain uses TRBV18 with TRBJ2-7; TRBD1 agrees at 10 bases. With 0 bases clipped from V and 1 base from J, the junction kept 3 bases outside the gene matches. Germline values: CDR1 KGHSH, CDR2 LQKENI. CDR3 length: 16 residues. CDR3 protein: CASSPPGQGGSYEQYF. The CDR3 coding sequence is TGTGCCAGCTCACCACCCGGACAGGGGGGGTCCTACGAGCAGTACTTC.

The chain is built from TRBV7-2 and TRBJ2-7; D not certain. CDR3 size: 12 residues. Germline assignment: CDR1 SGHTA and CDR2 FQGNSA. V lost 5 bases and J 3 bases, leaving 8 bases between the germline ends. DNA of the CDR3: TGTGCCAGCAGCCTAGATTACTACGAGCAGTACTTC. Its protein is CASSLDYYEQYF.

V usage is TRBV7-3 and J usage is TRBJ1-6, with 7 bases that match TRBD1. The CDR3 has 14 residues. Germline V gene data show CDR1 as SGHTA and CDR2 as FQGTGA. The junction had 9 bases not matched to a gene; V was cut back by 5 bases and J by 11 bases. The CDR3 sequence: CASSTTGHGAPLHF. The CDR3 nucleotides read TGTGCCAGCAGCACGACAGGGCATGGGGCACCCCTCCACTTT.

As to this clone: Sequence at one end of the junction differs from germline and may be a read error. Other DNA sequences in this sample translate to the same CDR3. The CDR3 region has the DNA TGTGCCAGCAGCCTTCCCCGACGGGGTAATTCGCCCCTCCACTTT. This translates into CASSLPRRGNSPLHF. This chain joins TRBV7-2 and TRBJ1-6, with D hard to call. Germline lookup yields CDR1 SGHTA and CDR2 FQGNSA. This CDR3 spans 15 amino acids.

This clone was recorded only once. The chain links TRBV5-1 to TRBJ1-1; D might be TRBD1 (5 bases). Germline V gene data show CDR1 as SGHRS and CDR2 as YFSETQ. The CDR3 is 15 amino acids. Trimming removed 1 base at V and 1 base at J, with 11 bases between. The CDR3 reads CASSLYQGRNTEAFF. In nucleotides, the CDR3 is TGCGCCAGCAGCTTGTATCAGGGCCGGAACACTGAAGCTTTCTTT.

The rearrangement links TRBV27 to TRBJ2-3, with D uncertain. Trimming cost V 5 bases and J 4 bases, with 13 bases left between them. CDR1 and CDR2 (germline): MNHEY, SMNVEV (reference sequence). The CDR3 is 14 residues long. The DNA of the CDR3 is TGTGCCAGCAGTCCCCGGCCAGCGTCAGATACGCAGTATTTT. It specifies CASSPRPASDTQYF.

The chain employs TRBV15 and TRBJ2-7; 7 positions agree with TRBD2. Trimming took 5 bases from V and 0 from J; bases not matched to a gene: 7. The CDR3 totals 15 residues. CDR1 is LNHNV and CDR2 is YYDKDF in the germline V gene (reference sequence). The CDR3 region has the DNA TGTGCCACCAGCCGGGGGGAGGGACTCTCCTACGAGCAGTACTTC. It translates to CATSRGEGLSYEQYF.

V and J are TRBV23-1 and TRBJ2-1, with D uncertain. TRBV23-1 is sorted into the ORF group, with uncertain function. V was shortened by 4 bases and J by 0 bases, with 13 bases between the two germline ends. The CDR3 spans 16 residues. CDR3: CASSPQAESSYNEQFF. The CDR3 DNA follows: TGCGCCAGCAGTCCCCAAGCAGAAAGCTCCTACAATGAGCAGTTCTTC.

Concerning this clone itself: Other DNA sequences in this sample translate to the same CDR3. The CDR3 nucleotides read TGTGCCAGCAGCGTAGGTTTAGCGGGAGGTGCAGATACGCAGTATTTT. This sequence encodes CASSVGLAGGADTQYF. This chain links TRBV9 with TRBJ2-3, with 10 nucleotides matching TRBD2. CDR1 is SGDLS and CDR2 is YYNGEE in the germline V gene. The trim removed 0 bases at V and 4 bases at J, leaving 5 bases unmatched. This CDR3 has 16 residues.

This rearrangement joins TRBV25-1 to TRBJ2-2; a possible D gene is TRBD2 (6 bases). Trimming took off 8 bases at V and 1 base at J, with 11 bases between the two ends. Germline CDR1 and CDR2: MGHDK and SYGVNS. This CDR3 is 14 amino acids long. The CDR3 DNA sequence: TGTGCCAGCCGCGGGACGCGGAACACCGGGGAGCTGTTTTTT. It specifies CASRGTRNTGELFF.

The chain combines TRBV7-6 with TRBJ2-3; TRBD2 agrees at 10 bases. V lost 3 bases to trimming and J lost 1 base; unmatched junction nucleotides: 1. The CDR3 is 15 amino acids. Per germline, CDR1 SGHVS and CDR2 FNYEAQ. The CDR3 loop is CASSLGTSGTDTQYF. The CDR3 bases are TGTGCCAGCAGCTTGGGGACTAGCGGCACAGATACGCAGTATTTT. Full variable domain (remainder filled in from reference TRBV7-6 and TRBJ2-3): GAGVSQSPRYKVTKRGQDVALRCDPISGHVSLYWYRQALGQGPEFLTYFNYEAQQDKSGLPNDRFSAERPEGSISTLTIQRTEQRDSAMYRCASSLGTSGTDTQYFGPGTRLTVL.

This clone showed up just a few times. This chain links TRBV1 with TRBJ2-1; the table gives TRBD2 as D, unverified against the DNA. TRBV1 is classified as a pseudogene. The CDR3 is 15 residues long. CDR3 sequence (DNA): TGCACCAGCAGCGAAGTTAGCGGGAACGGCAATGAGCAGTTCTTC. It encodes CTSSEVSGNGNEQFF.

V usage is TRBV7-8 and J usage is TRBJ2-5; D gene uncertain. The CDR3 is 12 amino acids. Per germline, CDR1 SGHVS and CDR2 FQNEAQ. Trimming cost V 4 bases and J 1 base, with 4 bases left between them. The CDR3 region has the DNA TGTGCCAGCAGCTCGAGCCAAGAGACCCAGTACTTC. Its protein is CASSSSQETQYF.

This clone was detected ten times or more. The CDR3 loop reads CASSLQVAGRSYF. The DNA for the CDR3 is TGTGCCAGCAGTTTACAAGTCGCTGGACGGTCCTACTTC. The J gene is TRBJ2-7, the V gene TRBV27; no clear D. The CDR3 has 13 residues. V lost 2 bases and J lost 13, with 18 bases in between. Germline loops: CDR1 MNHEY, CDR2 SMNVEV (reference sequence).

This clone was counted a single time. The rearrangement links TRBV13 to TRBJ2-6; perhaps TRBD1 as D (5 bases). Germline CDR1 PRHDT, CDR2 FYEKMQ (reference sequence). The CDR3 sequence is 17 residues long. V lost 7 bases to trimming and J lost 0 bases, with 16 bases between them. CDR3: CASINRKEGSGANVLTF. The CDR3 DNA sequence: TGTGCCAGCATTAACAGGAAGGAAGGCTCTGGGGCCAACGTCCTGACTTTC.

This chain connects TRBV30 to TRBJ1-3; D gene unclear. The V end lost 0 bases, the J end lost 0 bases, and 9 bases lay between the germline ends. The CDR3 spans 15 residues. Germline CDR1 is GTSNPN and CDR2 is SVGIG (reference sequence). The CDR3: CAWSVLGFSGNTIYF. CDR3 nucleotide sequence: TGTGCCTGGAGTGTACTGGGGTTCTCTGGAAACACCATATATTTT.

This clone has only one observation. Here the CDR3 reads CASSLIPRDTIYF. CDR3 DNA sequence: TGTGCCAGCAGCTTGATCCCAAGAGACACCATATATTTT. V usage is TRBV5-4 and J usage is TRBJ1-3; D is undetermined. In germline, CDR1 is SGHNT, CDR2 YYREEE (reference sequence). V lost 1 base, J lost 8 bases, and 10 bases lay in between. This CDR3 region has 13 residues.

Here the CDR3 reads CASSRLAGGGEQFF. Here the CDR3 DNA reads TGTGCCAGTAGTCGACTAGCGGGAGGGGGTGAGCAGTTCTTC. The chain recombines TRBV19 with TRBJ2-1; 14 positions match TRBD2. V lost 5 bases, J lost 9 bases, and 3 bases stayed unmatched. The CDR3 runs to 14 residues. Per the germline V gene, CDR1 is LNHDA and CDR2 is SQIVND (reference sequence).

With respect to this clone: The same CDR3 can be traced to other DNA sequences in this sample. The gene calls are TRBV7-3 and TRBJ2-1; the D gene is possibly TRBD2 (5 bases). The CDR3 has 15 amino acids. V lost 1 base to trimming and J lost 5 bases, with 12 bases between them. The V gene's germline CDR1 is SGHTA and CDR2 FQGTGA. This CDR3 is CASSLSGGLNNEQFF. Here the CDR3 DNA reads TGTGCCAGCAGCTTAAGCGGCGGACTCAACAATGAGCAGTTCTTC.